Presented here are 2 T cell receptor beta chains from one specimen sequenced in a study of blood T cell repertoires in COVID-19. Only in-frame clones appear in the TCRdb table, and some are missing; sequencing was by immunoSEQ multiplex PCR. The sample has tens of thousands of clones; roughly 88% are singletons. Sequenced: peripheral blood. The receptors were sampled from a human donor in a cohort sampled during active COVID-19.

This chain links TRBV7-2 with TRBJ2-3; 7 nucleotides match TRBD2. The CDR3 has 14 residues. The V gene end was trimmed by 2 bases and the J gene end by 2 bases; junction bases not matched to a gene: 1. The germline CDR1 and CDR2 sequences are SGHTA and FQGNSA. CDR3 coding DNA: TGTGCCAGCAGCTTATGGGACTACACAGATACGCAGTATTTT. Translated: CASSLWDYTDTQYF.

This clone was counted between two and nine times. The CDR3 DNA is TGTGCCAGTAGTAATCAGGGGGCGCCGAACGAGCAGTACTTC. It translates to CASSNQGAPNEQYF. The rearrangement links TRBV19 to TRBJ2-7; 8 bases are a match to TRBD1. The trim removed 4 bases at V and 5 bases at J, leaving 7 bases unmatched. Germline lookup yields CDR1 LNHDA and CDR2 SQIVND (reference sequence). The CDR3 has 14 residues.